This TCR beta chain originates from a study of identical twins. V was pared by 6 bases and J by 4 bases, with 10 bases between. The length of the CDR3 is 13 residues. CDR1 SGHAT and CDR2 FQNNGV come from the germline V gene. This clonotype was counted a few times. The antigen is unknown. TCRdb re-called the 5' RACE reads through MiXCR, storing one row per CDR3 protein. The sample lists approximately 500,000 distinct CDR3 sequences, about 16% occurring once. Points from the study as a whole: The degree of excess twin sharing was weaker in beta out-of-frame sequences.

In every case, the donor was a healthy Caucasian. These sequences were also reported in another study, on yellow fever vaccine responses in identical twins.

V gene TRBV11-2 combines with J gene TRBJ1-5; D is unclear. The material sequenced was CD4+ T cells sorted from blood. The sequence was collected from a woman aged 18-29 years in good health. The CDR3 bases are TGTGCCAGCAGTCTTGACCTTAATCAGCCCCAGCATTTT. The encoded protein is CASSLDLNQPQHF.